The next 27 T cell receptor beta chains were all read from a single sample in a study of T cell repertoires in cytomegalovirus infection (dated by TCRdb to about 2019). The reads were generated on an Illumina HiSeq 1500. TCRdb trimmed public reads at Q25 via fastp, called clones via MiXCR and kept in-frame beta chains. Each entry merges the rows of one CDR3 protein and shows their most common DNA and genes. Present in this sample are some 920,000 distinct CDR3 sequences, 30% to 40% of which were seen just once. The ten largest clonotypes hold around 15% of the sample. What these receptors recognize is not known. The sample's treatment or condition label is to be understood as: in vitro stimulation with specific CMV peptide epitopes to enrich CMV-specific T cells. The sequenced sample was cultured CD8+ T cells from PBMCs, obtained from culture after CMV antigen stimulation. These TCRs come from a human donor in good health (CMV status not recorded). Some clones in this sample may be carry-over from other donors' samples.

This sequence joins TRBV10-3 and TRBJ1-4; maybe TRBD1 (5 bases). CDR1 is ENHRY and CDR2 is SYGVKD in the germline V gene. V was cut by 10 bases and J by 8 bases, with 23 bases left in between. The CDR3 spans 15 residues. CDR3 bases: TGTGCCACCAGGGACCCGAATCCCCCGGACGAAAAACTGTTTTTT. Amino acids: CATRDPNPPDEKLFF.

The chain joins TRBV6-2 or TRBV6-3 to TRBJ2-1; D is uncertain. CDR1 and CDR2 (germline): MNHEY, SVGEGT. V lost 6 bases, J lost 8 bases, and 17 bases lay in between. The CDR3 spans 14 residues. CDR3 amino acids: CASSSIAEWDEQFF. The CDR3 region has the DNA TGTGCCAGCAGCTCCATTGCCGAGTGGGATGAGCAGTTCTTC.

This chain connects TRBV24-1 to TRBJ2-5; 10 bases agree with TRBD1. CDR3 length equals 16 residues. CDR1 KGHDR and CDR2 SFDVKD come from the germline V gene. The V segment lost 8 bases and the J segment 1 base; nucleotides outside the gene matches: 9. The CDR3: CATTPPGQGIQETQYF. The CDR3 coding sequence is TGTGCCACCACCCCGCCGGGACAGGGGATCCAAGAGACCCAGTACTTC.

V gene TRBV5-6 combines with J gene TRBJ2-3; D unresolved. The V gene's germline CDR1 is SGHDT and CDR2 YYEEEE. The length of the CDR3 is 17 residues. Trimming stripped 4 bases from V and 4 bases from J, with 22 bases between. This CDR3 reads CASSVLNVGRLADTQYF. The CDR3 nucleotides are TGTGCCAGCAGCGTGCTGAATGTCGGAAGGTTGGCAGATACGCAGTATTTT.

This clonotype was picked up a small number of times. V gene TRBV7-6 combines with J gene TRBJ2-2; D is ambiguous. The V gene lost 8 bases and the J gene lost 0 bases, with 16 bases spanning the gap. Germline assignment: CDR1 SGHVS and CDR2 FNYEAQ. This CDR3 contains 16 residues. CDR3 nucleotide sequence: TGTGCCAGCGTGTCGTCTTATAGTCCGAACACCGGGGAGCTGTTTTTT. Residues: CASVSSYSPNTGELFF. The whole variable domain, remainder taken from reference TRBV7-6 and TRBJ2-2, is GAGVSQSPRYKVTKRGQDVALRCDPISGHVSLYWYRQALGQGPEFLTYFNYEAQQDKSGLPNDRFSAERPEGSISTLTIQRTEQRDSAMYRCASVSSYSPNTGELFFGEGSRLTVL.

This chain joins TRBV28 and TRBJ2-7; D is possibly TRBD1 (6 bases). CDR1 is MDHEN, CDR2 SYDVKM, per germline. The CDR3 totals 13 residues. V was shortened by 5 bases and J by 3 bases, with 11 bases between the two germline ends. The CDR3 DNA reads TGTGCCAGCAGTCTCAGGGGCCGCTACGAGCAGTACTTC. It encodes CASSLRGRYEQYF.

The chain has TRBV12-3 or TRBV12-4 and TRBJ2-3, with 9 nucleotides matching TRBD2. The J segment lost 3 bases and the V segment lost 7 bases, leaving 11 bases of the junction unmatched. CDR3 size: 16 residues. In DNA, the CDR3 is TGTGCCAGCAACTTTTCCCCGGGACTAGCAACAGATACGCAGTATTTT. It encodes CASNFSPGLATDTQYF.

This sequence joins TRBV4-1 and TRBJ1-2, with a tentative D call TRBD1 (5 bases). Germline V gene lookup returns CDR1 MGHRA and CDR2 YSYEKL. Trimming stripped 0 bases from V and 4 bases from J, with 12 bases between. This CDR3 comprises 15 residues. CDR3 DNA sequence: TGCGCCAGCAGCCAAGAGCCTGTGGGGCTCTATGGCTACACCTTC. Translating it yields CASSQEPVGLYGYTF.

Turning to this clonotype: This may arise from a read error, as a much more abundant clone is one base away. CDR3 amino acids: CASSFGHSTEAFF. CDR3 DNA: TGTGCCAGCAGCTTTGGACACTCTACTGAAGCTTTCTTT. This sequence joins TRBV7-2 and TRBJ1-1, with a weak D call TRBD1 (5 bases). CDR3 length: 13 amino acids. Per the germline V gene, CDR1 is SGHTA and CDR2 is FQGNSA. The V end was cut by 3 bases, the J end by 5 bases, with 10 bases between.

This chain links TRBV25-1 with TRBJ2-2; the match to TRBD1 covers 9 bases. The trim removed 1 base at V and 3 bases at J, leaving 12 bases unmatched. Germline values: CDR1 MGHDK, CDR2 SYGVNS. CDR3 length: 19 residues. CDR3 sequence: CASSELGQGGLFDTGELFF. Written as DNA, the CDR3 is TGTGCCAGCAGTGAATTGGGACAGGGTGGATTGTTCGACACCGGGGAGCTGTTTTTT.

This clonotype was found many times. The genes are TRBV7-8 and TRBJ2-7; tentative D call: TRBD2 (6 bases). This CDR3 comprises 15 residues. The germline V gene encodes CDR1 SGHVS and CDR2 FQNEAQ. Trimming removed 1 base at V and 1 base at J, with 11 bases between. In nucleotides, the CDR3 is TGTGCCAGCAGCTTAGTGGGGGGTGAGTCCTACGAGCAGTACTTC. Protein: CASSLVGGESYEQYF.

This clonotype was picked up many times. The CDR3 spells CASSPYSNTEAFF. The CDR3 coding sequence is TGTGCCAGCAGCCCTTATTCGAACACTGAAGCTTTCTTT. The chain recombines TRBV11-2 with TRBJ1-1; D is unclear. Germline loops: CDR1 SGHAT, CDR2 FQNNGV. V was clipped by 5 bases and J by 1 base, with 8 bases between them. There are 13 residues in the CDR3.

Worth noting for this clonotype: The junction shows a germline mismatch at one end, possibly a read error. The V and J genes are TRBV28 and TRBJ1-5, with D perhaps matching TRBD1 (6 bases). The V gene's germline CDR1 is MDHEN and CDR2 SYDVKM. There are 14 residues in the CDR3. Here the CDR3 reads CASSYRDRNQPHHF. The CDR3 DNA reads TGTGCCAGCAGTTACAGGGATCGCAATCAGCCCCACCATTTT.

The rearrangement joins TRBV7-6 to TRBJ2-3, with 13 nucleotides matching TRBD2. The CDR3 extends over 18 amino acids. The V gene's germline CDR1 is SGHVS and CDR2 FNYEAQ. J was trimmed by 0 bases and V by 4 bases; bases with no gene match: 7. Here the CDR3 DNA reads TGTGCCAGCAGCTCCGGGACTAGCGGGGCAGCTAGCACAGATACGCAGTATTTT. Translated: CASSSGTSGAASTDTQYF.

The chain couples TRBV6-6 to TRBJ2-2; the D is unclear. Trimming left V 5 bases short and J 0 bases short, with 16 bases between. Germline values: CDR1 MNHNY, CDR2 SVGAGI (reference sequence). The CDR3 contains 17 residues. The CDR3 bases are TGTGCCAGCAGTCACCGGGCCCCAACCGCGAACACCGGGGAGCTGTTTTTT. Its translation: CASSHRAPTANTGELFF.

This clonotype was picked up a small number of times. The chain is built from TRBV5-4 and TRBJ2-2; 12 nucleotides align to TRBD1. Per germline, CDR1 SGHNT and CDR2 YYREEE (reference sequence). The junction had 2 bases not matched to a gene; V was cut back by 4 bases and J by 4 bases. The CDR3 has 15 amino acids. The CDR3 region has the DNA TGTGCCAGCAGCCAGGGACAGGGGGCCACCGGGGAGCTGTTTTTT. This encodes CASSQGQGATGELFF.

This chain joins TRBV5-6 and TRBJ2-2; the D is unclear. The ends were cut back, 0 bases at V and 8 bases at J, with 8 bases in the middle. Germline CDR1 SGHDT, CDR2 YYEEEE. The CDR3 is made up of 13 amino acids. The CDR3 DNA reads as TGTGCCAGCAGCTTGGCGGTGGTGGGGGAGCTGTTTTTT. This sequence encodes CASSLAVVGELFF.

This clonotype has only a few counts. The chain combines TRBV15 with TRBJ2-5; no clear D. This CDR3 contains 15 residues. Germline V gene data show CDR1 as LNHNV and CDR2 as YYDKDF (reference sequence). Trimming took off 8 bases at V and 5 bases at J, with 21 bases between the two ends. The CDR3 DNA follows: TGTGCCACCGGGGAAGAGGCACTTCCTCGGGAGACCCAGTACTTC. This codes for CATGEEALPRETQYF. The entire variable domain, with the rest obtained from reference TRBV15 and TRBJ2-5, is as follows: DAMVIQNPRYQVTQFGKPVTLSCSQTLNHNVMYWYQQKSSQAPKLLFHYYDKDFNNEADTPDNFQSRRPNTSFCFLDIRSPGLGDTAMYLCATGEEALPRETQYFGPGTRLLVL.

This clonotype was recorded a few times. This chain joins TRBV5-8 and TRBJ2-3; D uncertain. V was pared by 7 bases and J by 5 bases, with 8 bases between. Germline CDR1 SGHTS, CDR2 YDEGEE. This CDR3 comprises 11 residues. CDR3: CASGFLDTQYF. The DNA of the CDR3 is TGTGCCAGCGGGTTCCTAGATACGCAGTATTTT.

The chain couples TRBV20-1 to TRBJ1-1; D is unresolved. The germline V gene encodes CDR1 DFQATT and CDR2 SNEGSKA (reference sequence). The CDR3 has 12 residues. Trimming removed 3 bases from V and 11 bases from J, with 16 bases in between. CDR3 sequence: CSASPRGGSAFF. CDR3 nucleotide sequence: TGCAGTGCTAGCCCCCGGGGAGGTAGTGCTTTCTTT.

The rearrangement links TRBV6-4 to TRBJ2-1; 7 nucleotides agree with TRBD1. The CDR3 loop spans 16 amino acids. With V trimmed by 0 bases and J by 3 bases, 5 bases remained unmatched. Germline V gives CDR1 MRHNA, CDR2 SNTAGT. Here the CDR3 reads CASSDSRQGFYNEQFF. The CDR3 DNA reads TGTGCCAGCAGTGACTCGAGACAGGGCTTCTACAATGAGCAGTTCTTC.

This clonotype was picked up a small number of times. V and J are TRBV11-1 and TRBJ2-3; TRBD2 aligns across 7 bases. Per the germline V gene, CDR1 is SGHAT and CDR2 is FQDESV (reference sequence). J was trimmed by 2 bases and V by 4 bases; bases with no gene match: 9. This CDR3 is 16 amino acids long. CDR3 nucleotide sequence: TGTGCCAGCAGCTCCTCGTGGGACTACCTCACAGATACGCAGTATTTT. It yields the protein CASSSSWDYLTDTQYF.

This clonotype was recorded a few times. V usage is TRBV6-4 and J usage is TRBJ2-2, with a possible D match to TRBD2 (6 bases). Between the trimmed V and J ends, which lost 4 bases and 7 bases, there was a span of 10 bases. The germline CDR1 and CDR2 sequences are MRHNA and SNTAGT. This CDR3 contains 13 residues. The CDR3 loop is CASSASTSGELFF. CDR3 nucleotide sequence: TGTGCCAGCAGTGCCTCGACTAGCGGGGAGCTGTTTTTT.

The rearrangement uses TRBV6-5 and TRBJ2-3, with TRBD2 matching over 8 bases. The CDR3 sequence is 16 residues long. With 0 bases clipped from V and 2 bases from J, the junction kept 4 bases outside the gene matches. From germline, CDR1 is MNHEY and CDR2 SVGAGI. The CDR3 region has the DNA TGTGCCAGCAGTTACTCGGCGGGGGGAACCACAGATACGCAGTATTTT. Encoded protein: CASSYSAGGTTDTQYF.

This clonotype was observed a few times. V is TRBV12-3 or TRBV12-4 and J is TRBJ2-3, with a tentative D call TRBD1 (6 bases). Trimming removed 5 bases at V and 2 bases at J, with 11 bases between. The length of the CDR3 is 14 residues. The CDR3 loop reads CASSPRTVTDTQYF. The CDR3 coding sequence is TGTGCCAGCAGTCCCAGGACAGTCACAGATACGCAGTATTTT.

Turning to this clonotype: Since a much larger clone is just one base distant, this may be a read error. This chain connects TRBV7-6 to TRBJ2-2; maybe TRBD1 (6 bases). The CDR3 sequence is 15 residues long. From germline, CDR1 is SGHVS and CDR2 FNYEAQ. Written as DNA, the CDR3 is TGTGTCAGCAGGCGGACAGCCGGGAACACCGGGGAGCTGTTTTTT. Residues: CVSRRTAGNTGELFF.

There are a few counts of this clonotype. The V call is TRBV6-5, the J call TRBJ2-7; 8 nucleotides match TRBD1. The CDR3 consists of 15 residues. CDR1 and CDR2 from the germline V gene are MNHEY and SVGAGI. The ends lost 2 bases at V and 3 bases at J; junction bases unmatched: 6. The CDR3 spells CASSYGRDRLYEQYF. CDR3 nucleotides: TGTGCCAGCAGTTACGGCCGGGACAGGCTCTACGAGCAGTACTTC.